This T cell receptor beta chain was retrieved from a study of human T cells and chemical hapten exposure. Regarding the study as a whole: Since the donors had alopecia, their immune response may not be the same as that of healthy people. Patch test score rose with PT1 expanded TCRs, significant at 8, 16, 32, not 4.

This clonotype appeared many times. Its antigen is unidentified. CDR1 is KGHSH, CDR2 LQKENI, per germline. Trimming left V 6 bases short and J 3 bases short, with 14 bases between. The CDR3 length is 14 residues. Specified time point: patch test 2, 6 weeks after DPC sensitization. Treatment described: therapeutic diphenylcyclopropenone sensitization with weekly scalp DPC. It was the library that attached unique molecular identifiers to individual cDNA molecules. TCRdb reprocessed the RACE reads via MiXCR and lists one record per CDR3 protein. The repertoire holds around 360,000 distinct CDR3 sequences, with just under 6.5% as singletons.

The TCR sequence derives from a woman aged 18-29 years with alopecia areata. Some clones in this sample may be carry-over from other donors' samples. The sample here was whole blood, taken in connection with sensitization to the hapten diphenylcyclopropenone (DPC). The chain uses TRBV18 and TRBJ1-2; no reliable D call. The chain's CDR3 is CASSTRNDYYGYTF. Here the CDR3 DNA reads TGTGCCAGCTCGACCCGTAACGACTACTATGGCTACACCTTC.